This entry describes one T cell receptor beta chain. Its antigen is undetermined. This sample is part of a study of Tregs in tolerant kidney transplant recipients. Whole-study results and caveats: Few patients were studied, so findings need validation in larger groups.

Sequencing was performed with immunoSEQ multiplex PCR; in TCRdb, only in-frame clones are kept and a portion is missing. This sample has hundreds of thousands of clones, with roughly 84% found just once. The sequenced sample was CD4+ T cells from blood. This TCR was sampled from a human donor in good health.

CDR3 in amino acids: CASSLVGPSFYGYTF. Written as DNA, the CDR3 is TGTGCCAGCAGCTTAGTGGGTCCTTCATTTTATGGCTACACCTTC. The rearrangement uses TRBV7-2 and TRBJ1-2; D is unclear. The CDR3 sequence is 15 residues long. From germline, CDR1 is SGHTA and CDR2 FQGNSA. V was cut by 1 base and J by 5 bases, with 14 bases left in between.